What follows are 8 T cell receptor beta chains derived from one specimen sequenced in a study of shared clonotypes between healthy human individuals. The protocol was immunoSEQ multiplex PCR, while the TCRdb copy is restricted to in-frame clones and leaves out a portion. The sample has about 1 million clones, around 78% seen once. Sequenced: memory CD4+ T cells from PBMCs. Subset reported: CD45RA-negative fraction. These receptors all stem from a man between 18 and 29 years old in good health. Some clones in this sample may be carry-over from other donors' samples.

V gene TRBV10-2 combines with J gene TRBJ2-5; D unresolved. Trimming removed 2 bases from V and 5 bases from J, with 9 bases in between. Germline CDR1 is WSHSY and CDR2 is SAAADI. This CDR3 spans 13 amino acids. CDR3 nucleotides: TGCGCCAGCAGTGAGGGCCTACGGGAGACCCAGTACTTC. It encodes CASSEGLRETQYF.

This chain links TRBV7-9 with TRBJ2-5; tentatively, D is TRBD1 or TRBD2 (7 bases each). Between the trimmed V and J ends, which lost 1 base and 10 bases, there was a span of 13 bases. CDR1 SEHNR and CDR2 FQNEAQ come from the germline V gene (reference sequence). This CDR3 is 13 amino acids long. Here the CDR3 reads CASSLVPGGVQYF. The CDR3 DNA sequence: TGTGCCAGCAGCTTAGTTCCAGGGGGGGTCCAGTACTTC.

This rearrangement joins TRBV7-2 to TRBJ2-7; 11 nucleotides line up with TRBD2. This CDR3 spans 17 amino acids. Germline-derived CDR1 and CDR2 are SGHTA and FQGNSA. Losses at the gene ends were 2 bases for V and 4 bases for J; bases not matched to a gene: 10. Here the CDR3 DNA reads TGTGCCAGCAGCTTACCCCCTAGCGGGAGGAGACGGTACGAGCAGTACTTC. It encodes CASSLPPSGRRRYEQYF.

This chain links TRBV4-2 with TRBJ2-1; D gene ambiguous. The CDR3 spans 16 residues. Looked up from germline, CDR1 is LGHNA and CDR2 is YNFKEQ. The V end was cut by 0 bases, the J end by 4 bases, with 13 bases between. The CDR3 coding sequence is TGTGCCAGCAGCCAAGAGTCCTTACTGACATACAATGAGCAGTTCTTC. Its translation is CASSQESLLTYNEQFF.

This clone has at least ten counts. The rearrangement uses TRBV6-6 and TRBJ1-4; TRBD1 is a possible D gene (5 bases). The V end was cut by 4 bases, the J end by 0 bases, with 6 bases between. CDR3 length: 14 amino acids. CDR1 and CDR2 from the germline V gene are MNHNY and SVGAGI (reference sequence). The CDR3 sequence: CASSLTATNEKLFF. The DNA for the CDR3 is TGTGCCAGCAGTTTGACAGCAACTAATGAAAAACTGTTTTTT.

Note on this clone: In the same sample, other DNA sequences code for this CDR3. This chain joins TRBV6-1 and TRBJ2-7; TRBD1 matches 7 bases. V was clipped by 4 bases and J by 1 base; unmatched bases: 4. Per germline, CDR1 MNHNS and CDR2 SASEGT. The CDR3 is 14 amino acids. This CDR3 is CASSGDRSSYEQYF. The CDR3 DNA follows: TGTGCCAGCAGTGGGGACAGATCGTCCTACGAGCAGTACTTC.

As concerns this clone: The CDR3 ends on some other residue instead of the conserved phenylalanine or tryptophan, so this is likely a read error. No DNA is shown, since the ends of the CDR3 on it are uncertain; the CDR3 is the one TCRdb lists. The chain combines TRBV2 with TRBJ1-1; the table calls TRBD1, which could not be checked here. Termini included, the CDR3 measures 12 amino acids. Germline values: CDR1 SNHLY, CDR2 FYNNEI. This CDR3 reads CASSGEGTAPHS.

The chain combines TRBV6-6 with TRBJ2-2; the D gene is possibly TRBD2 (5 bases). CDR3 length: 14 amino acids. V was pared by 2 bases and J by 6 bases, with 10 bases between. Germline assignment: CDR1 MNHNY and CDR2 SVGAGI (reference sequence). The CDR3, as DNA: TGTGCCAGCAGTTACGGGATTAGCGCCGGGGAGCTGTTTTTT. Translated, it gives CASSYGISAGELFF.